This T cell receptor beta chain was captured by sequencing in a study of shared clonotypes between healthy human individuals. On the study more broadly: The study enrolled two women and three men aged 18 to 49. Overall study results and limits: Having only a few donors restricted how much genetic and exposure-history diversity was captured. When naive CD4 clonotypes were compared across a few donors, around 5% were shared.

In the case of this clone: The antigen remains undetermined.

The CDR3 extends over 15 amino acids. Trimming at V came to 7 bases and at J to 5 bases, leaving 9 bases not matched to a gene. Per germline, CDR1 SQVTM and CDR2 ANQGSEA. The assay was immunoSEQ multiplex PCR, and TCRdb's table has in-frame clones only and misses some. This table holds 2,500,000 or so clones, 80% to 95% found once. The V and J genes are TRBV29-1 and TRBJ2-5; 14 nucleotides match TRBD2. The sequenced sample was naive CD4+ T cells from PBMCs. Subset meaning: CD45RA+ positively selected. This clonotype was sampled from a man younger than 30 in good health. Some clones in this sample may be carry-over from other donors' samples. The CDR3, as DNA: TGCAGCGCACGTGGGACTAGCGGGAGTCAGGAGACCCAGTACTTC. Its protein product is CSARGTSGSQETQYF.